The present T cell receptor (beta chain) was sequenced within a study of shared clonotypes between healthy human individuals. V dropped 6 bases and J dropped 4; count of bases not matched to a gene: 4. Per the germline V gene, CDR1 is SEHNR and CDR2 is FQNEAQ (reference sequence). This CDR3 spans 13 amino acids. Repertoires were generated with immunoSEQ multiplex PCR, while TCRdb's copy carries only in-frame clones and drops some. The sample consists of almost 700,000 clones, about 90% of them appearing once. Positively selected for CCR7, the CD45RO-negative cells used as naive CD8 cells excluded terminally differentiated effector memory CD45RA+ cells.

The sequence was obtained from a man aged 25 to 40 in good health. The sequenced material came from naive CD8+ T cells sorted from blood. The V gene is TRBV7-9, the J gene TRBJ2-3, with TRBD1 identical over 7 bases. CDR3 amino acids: CASRQGSADTQYF. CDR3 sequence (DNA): TGTGCCAGCAGACAGGGGTCAGCAGATACGCAGTATTTT.